The rows below give T cell receptor beta chains drawn from one sample of a study of blood T cell repertoires in COVID-19. Libraries were prepared by immunoSEQ multiplex PCR; TCRdb keeps only in-frame clonotypes and omits some of them. This sample has about 130,000 clones, with about 85% found just once. The sample comprised peripheral blood. These receptors were taken from a human donor in a cohort sampled during active COVID-19. CDR3s include the opening cysteine and the closing phenylalanine or tryptophan. The D gene is left open where the match is weak. The listing skips clone size in some rows; elsewhere it reads once, few, many or a size class.

J gene: TRBJ2-5; clone size: few; V gene: TRBV7-2; D gene: TRBD1; CDR3 protein: CASSLDRGRGETQYF; CDR3 DNA: TGTGCCAGCAGCCTGGACAGGGGTCGAGGGGAGACCCAGTACTTC
J gene: TRBJ1-5; clone size: NA; V gene: TRBV7-8; D gene: TRBD1; CDR3 protein: CASSSYRGRGNQPQHF; CDR3 DNA: TGTGCCAGCAGCTCCTACAGGGGGCGAGGTAATCAGCCCCAGCATTTT
J gene: TRBJ1-1; clone size: NA; V gene: TRBV3-1/TRBV3-2; D gene: NA; CDR3 protein: CASRQLGVNTEAFF; CDR3 DNA: TGTGCCAGCAGACAACTTGGAGTAAACACTGAAGCTTTCTTT
J gene: TRBJ2-3; clone size: NA; V gene: TRBV7-9; D gene: TRBD2; CDR3 protein: CASSSGTRISTDTQYF; CDR3 DNA: TGTGCCAGCAGCTCCGGGACTAGAATCAGCACAGATACGCAGTATTTT
J gene: TRBJ1-4; clone size: NA; V gene: TRBV7-9; D gene: TRBD1; CDR3 protein: CASSPGGSNEKLFF; CDR3 DNA: TGTGCCAGCAGCCCAGGGGGGTCTAATGAAAAACTGTTTTTT
J gene: TRBJ2-3; clone size: NA; V gene: TRBV13; D gene: TRBD2; CDR3 protein: CASSQRTSGTDTQYF; CDR3 DNA: TGTGCCAGCAGCCAACGGACTAGCGGCACAGATACGCAGTATTTT
J gene: TRBJ2-3; clone size: NA; V gene: TRBV27; D gene: NA; CDR3 protein: CASRQGQLSDTQYF; CDR3 DNA: TGTGCCAGCCGTCAGGGCCAGCTGTCAGATACGCAGTATTTT
J gene: TRBJ1-6; clone size: NA; V gene: TRBV30; D gene: NA; CDR3 protein: CAWRQETFSPLHF; CDR3 DNA: TGTGCCTGGCGACAGGAAACCTTTTCACCCCTCCACTTT
J gene: TRBJ2-2; clone size: once; V gene: TRBV10-1; D gene: NA; CDR3 protein: CASGRNTGELFF; CDR3 DNA: TGCGCCAGCGGGAGGAACACCGGGGAGCTGTTTTTT
J gene: TRBJ1-2; clone size: NA; V gene: TRBV5-5; D gene: NA; CDR3 protein: CASSLDWVGGYTF; CDR3 DNA: TGTGCCAGCAGCCTAGACTGGGTTGGTGGCTACACCTTC
J gene: TRBJ2-1; clone size: NA; V gene: TRBV6-4; D gene: TRBD2; CDR3 protein: CASSDRAGDVDEQFF; CDR3 DNA: TGTGCCAGCAGTGATAGGGCGGGAGACGTGGATGAGCAGTTCTTC
J gene: TRBJ2-1; clone size: few; V gene: TRBV5-1; D gene: TRBD1; CDR3 protein: CASSLQGGTYNEQFF; CDR3 DNA: TGCGCCAGCAGCTTACAGGGGGGCACCTACAATGAGCAGTTCTTC
J gene: TRBJ1-2; clone size: NA; V gene: TRBV5-4; D gene: NA; CDR3 protein: CASRNPSGTILGYTF; CDR3 DNA: TGTGCCAGCAGGAACCCATCCGGGACAATCTTAGGCTACACCTTC
J gene: TRBJ2-1; clone size: few; V gene: TRBV4-3; D gene: TRBD2; CDR3 protein: CASSLSGAAYNEQFF; CDR3 DNA: TGCGCCAGCAGCCTTAGCGGGGCCGCCTACAATGAGCAGTTCTTC
J gene: TRBJ2-3; clone size: NA; V gene: TRBV7-9; D gene: NA; CDR3 protein: CASSLVQDTQYF; CDR3 DNA: TGTGCCAGCAGCTTAGTCCAAGATACGCAGTATTTT
J gene: TRBJ1-4; clone size: once; V gene: TRBV19; D gene: NA; CDR3 protein: CASKAGAAMLNEKLFF; CDR3 DNA: TGTGCCAGTAAGGCAGGGGCCGCGATGTTAAATGAAAAACTGTTTTTT
J gene: TRBJ1-6; clone size: NA; V gene: TRBV15; D gene: TRBD1; CDR3 protein: CATSITGVGSPLHF; CDR3 DNA: TGTGCCACCAGCATTACAGGGGTTGGTTCACCCCTCCACTTT
J gene: TRBJ1-2; clone size: NA; V gene: TRBV29-1; D gene: TRBD1; CDR3 protein: CSARDRGHGYTF; CDR3 DNA: TGCAGCGCTAGGGACAGGGGACATGGCTACACCTTC
J gene: TRBJ1-2; clone size: NA; V gene: TRBV6-5; D gene: TRBD1; CDR3 protein: CASSVDRAGDGYTF; CDR3 DNA: TGTGCCAGCAGCGTCGACAGGGCAGGAGATGGCTACACCTTC
J gene: TRBJ1-1; clone size: NA; V gene: TRBV12-3/TRBV12-4; D gene: NA; CDR3 protein: CASSPSEGTEAFF; CDR3 DNA: TGTGCCAGCAGTCCCTCGGAGGGCACTGAAGCTTTCTTT
J gene: TRBJ1-1; clone size: NA; V gene: TRBV11-2; D gene: TRBD1; CDR3 protein: CASSLSRGPGAFF; CDR3 DNA: TGTGCCAGCAGCTTATCCAGGGGGCCCGGGGCTTTCTTT
J gene: TRBJ2-3; clone size: once; V gene: TRBV6-4; D gene: TRBD2; CDR3 protein: CASSGAGEGDTQYF; CDR3 DNA: TGTGCCAGCAGTGGAGCGGGAGAGGGAGATACGCAGTATTTT
J gene: TRBJ1-1; clone size: NA; V gene: TRBV7-3; D gene: TRBD1; CDR3 protein: CASSPRGQGRPNTEAFF; CDR3 DNA: TGTGCCAGCAGCCCCAGGGGACAGGGGAGGCCGAACACTGAAGCTTTCTTT
J gene: TRBJ2-2; clone size: NA; V gene: TRBV6-6; D gene: NA; CDR3 protein: CASSPTSTFGELFF; CDR3 DNA: TGTGCCAGCAGCCCGACTAGTACCTTCGGGGAGCTGTTTTTT
J gene: TRBJ2-5; clone size: NA; V gene: TRBV3-1/TRBV3-2; D gene: TRBD2; CDR3 protein: CASSQGLAGGRGDQYF; CDR3 DNA: TGTGCCAGCAGCCAAGGACTAGCGGGAGGCCGAGGAGACCAGTACTTC
J gene: TRBJ2-3; clone size: NA; V gene: TRBV5-1; D gene: TRBD2; CDR3 protein: CASSVAGGPPDTQYF; CDR3 DNA: TGCGCCAGCAGCGTAGCGGGGGGGCCACCAGATACGCAGTATTTT
J gene: TRBJ2-7; clone size: NA; V gene: TRBV3-1/TRBV3-2; D gene: NA; CDR3 protein: CASSPRAGASSYEQYF; CDR3 DNA: TGTGCCAGCAGCCCCCGGGCAGGGGCCAGCTCCTACGAGCAGTACTTC
J gene: TRBJ2-2; clone size: NA; V gene: TRBV7-9; D gene: TRBD1; CDR3 protein: CASSSMDRGRTGELFF; CDR3 DNA: TGTGCCAGCAGCTCCATGGACAGGGGGCGGACCGGGGAGCTGTTTTTT
J gene: TRBJ2-3; clone size: few; V gene: TRBV15; D gene: TRBD1; CDR3 protein: CATSGTATDTQYF; CDR3 DNA: TGTGCCACCAGTGGGACAGCAACAGATACGCAGTATTTT
J gene: TRBJ2-2; clone size: NA; V gene: TRBV6-2/TRBV6-3; D gene: NA; CDR3 protein: CASSNSIPVAGELFF; CDR3 DNA: TGTGCCAGCAGTAATAGCATCCCGGTGGCCGGGGAGCTGTTTTTT
J gene: TRBJ2-2; clone size: NA; V gene: TRBV5-1; D gene: TRBD2; CDR3 protein: CASSSTSGGVKNTGELFF; CDR3 DNA: TGCGCCAGCAGCTCGACTAGCGGGGGGGTGAAAAACACCGGGGAGCTGTTTTTT
J gene: TRBJ1-1; clone size: NA; V gene: TRBV5-1; D gene: TRBD1; CDR3 protein: CASTRDRGPSTEAFF; CDR3 DNA: TGCGCCAGTACACGGGACAGGGGGCCGAGCACTGAAGCTTTCTTT
J gene: TRBJ1-1; clone size: NA; V gene: TRBV30; D gene: TRBD1; CDR3 protein: CAWSHWTGRETEAFF; CDR3 DNA: TGTGCCTGGAGTCACTGGACAGGGAGGGAAACTGAAGCTTTCTTT
J gene: TRBJ1-2; clone size: NA; V gene: TRBV27; D gene: NA; CDR3 protein: CASGPNTQGKGYTF; CDR3 DNA: TGTGCCAGCGGCCCAAATACACAGGGAAAAGGCTACACCTTC
J gene: TRBJ1-6; clone size: once; V gene: TRBV6-5; D gene: TRBD1; CDR3 protein: CASRGTEAYNSPLHF; CDR3 DNA: TGTGCCAGCAGGGGGACAGAAGCTTATAATTCACCCCTCCACTTT
J gene: TRBJ2-7; clone size: NA; V gene: TRBV19; D gene: TRBD1; CDR3 protein: CASSTGGQGASYEQYF; CDR3 DNA: TGTGCCAGTAGTACGGGGGGACAGGGGGCCTCCTACGAGCAGTACTTC
J gene: TRBJ1-1; clone size: NA; V gene: TRBV14; D gene: TRBD1; CDR3 protein: CASSPTGVGTEAFF; CDR3 DNA: TGTGCCAGCAGCCCAACAGGGGTTGGGACTGAAGCTTTCTTT
J gene: TRBJ1-4; clone size: NA; V gene: TRBV7-9; D gene: NA; CDR3 protein: CASSLATSEKLFF; CDR3 DNA: TGTGCCAGCAGCTTAGCGACATCTGAAAAACTGTTTTTT
J gene: TRBJ2-1; clone size: NA; V gene: TRBV6-1; D gene: NA; CDR3 protein: CASSELPGYEQFF; CDR3 DNA: TGTGCCAGCAGTGAATTACCAGGGTATGAGCAGTTCTTC
J gene: TRBJ1-1; clone size: NA; V gene: TRBV6-4; D gene: NA; CDR3 protein: CASSDSGGQVAFF; CDR3 DNA: TGTGCCAGCAGTGACTCGGGGGGTCAGGTCGCTTTCTTT
J gene: TRBJ2-5; clone size: NA; V gene: TRBV6-5; D gene: NA; CDR3 protein: CASWDMFGETQYF; CDR3 DNA: TGTGCCAGCTGGGACATGTTCGGAGAGACCCAGTACTTC
J gene: TRBJ2-3; clone size: NA; V gene: TRBV5-1; D gene: TRBD1; CDR3 protein: CASSLAGTGGTDTQYF; CDR3 DNA: TGCGCCAGCAGCTTGGCCGGGACAGGGGGCACAGATACGCAGTATTTT
J gene: TRBJ1-5; clone size: NA; V gene: TRBV6-1; D gene: NA; CDR3 protein: CASSEAGGRQPQHF; CDR3 DNA: TGTGCCAGCAGTGAAGCAGGAGGGCGCCAGCCCCAGCATTTT
J gene: TRBJ1-2; clone size: NA; V gene: TRBV6-5; D gene: NA; CDR3 protein: CASRQDYGYTF; CDR3 DNA: TGTGCCAGCAGGCAGGATTATGGCTACACCTTC
J gene: TRBJ2-5; clone size: NA; V gene: TRBV6-2/TRBV6-3; D gene: TRBD2; CDR3 protein: CASSPGASGAETQYF; CDR3 DNA: TGTGCCAGCAGTCCCGGTGCTAGCGGGGCGGAGACCCAGTACTTC